This T cell receptor beta chain was sequenced for a study of T-cell memory formation after mild COVID-19. This clonotype has at least ten counts. TCRdb redid the calling of the 5' RACE reads with MiXCR, one entry per CDR3 protein. Here the sample spans some 320,000 distinct CDR3 sequences, more than 13% being singletons. Looked up from germline, CDR1 is MDHEN and CDR2 is SYDVKM. The CDR3 consists of 18 residues. The junction had 14 bases not matched to a gene; V was cut back by 3 bases and J by 5 bases. Input material: PBMCs or a T cell subset sorted from them (not recorded which). This chain connects TRBV28 to TRBJ2-4; 9 bases agree with TRBD1. This sequence originates from a man in his late teens or twenties who had mild COVID-19 (a few samples of this study predate the infection). Cell type and time point are not known. The CDR3 region is CASSFLVATDRGENIQYF. The DNA of the CDR3 is TGTGCCAGCAGTTTTTTAGTGGCAACGGACAGGGGCGAAAACATTCAGTACTTC.